The rows below give T cell receptor beta chains drawn from one sample of a study of blood T cell repertoires in COVID-19. Produced via immunoSEQ multiplex PCR; TCRdb's table is partial and in-frame only. The sample contains about 200,000 clones, 81% of which appear only once. The sequencing sample was made of peripheral blood. The receptors here all came from a woman older than 75 with acute or convalescent COVID-19. The CDR3 runs from the conserved cysteine through the conserved F or W. The D gene is left open where the match is weak. Rows may omit the clone size; those that give it use once, few, many or a size class.

CDR3nt | CDR3aa | v_gene | abundance | d_gene | j_gene
TGTGCCAGCAGCTCGGGAGCGGGAGGAGGTAATGAGCAGTTCTTC | CASSSGAGGGNEQFF | TRBV7-9 | - | TRBD2 | TRBJ2-1
TGTGCCATCAGTGGGGAGGGGCTTCCCGGAAACACCATATATTTT | CAISGEGLPGNTIYF | TRBV10-3 | - | - | TRBJ1-3
TGTGCCTGGAGCCCGGGGGACAGGGGATCACCCCTCCACTTT | CAWSPGDRGSPLHF | TRBV30 | - | TRBD1 | TRBJ1-6
TGTGCCAGTAGTATAGGGGGCGCTAGCGGTGAGCAGTTCTTC | CASSIGGASGEQFF | TRBV19 | - | TRBD2 | TRBJ2-1
TGTGCCCGCAGTTTTCGGGGGGGAAAGAACACCGGGGAGCTGTTTTTT | CARSFRGGKNTGELFF | TRBV28 | - | TRBD2 | TRBJ2-2
TGTGCCAGCAGCCCCTCAGGGGGGCCGGATGGCTACACCTTC | CASSPSGGPDGYTF | TRBV3-1/TRBV3-2 | - | TRBD1 | TRBJ1-2
TGTGCCAGCAGTGAAAAGCAGGGCGGCAGCAATCAGCCCCAGCATTTT | CASSEKQGGSNQPQHF | TRBV2 | many | - | TRBJ1-5
TGCGCCAGCAGCCAAGATTCGACATACTACGAGCAGTACTTC | CASSQDSTYYEQYF | TRBV4-1 | - | - | TRBJ2-7
TGTGCCAGCACCGAGGCGGGAAGGTACGAGCAGTACTTC | CASTEAGRYEQYF | TRBV3-1/TRBV3-2 | - | - | TRBJ2-7
TGTGCCAGCAGCTACGGACAGATTGCCTACGAGCAGTACTTC | CASSYGQIAYEQYF | TRBV5-4 | - | - | TRBJ2-7
TGTGCCAGCAGCTTGGATCAGGGATACACAGATACGCAGTATTTT | CASSLDQGYTDTQYF | TRBV11-2 | - | - | TRBJ2-3
TGTGCCAGCAGCTTAGAGGTCGGGGAGCTGTTTTTT | CASSLEVGELFF | TRBV7-3 | - | - | TRBJ2-2
TGTGCCAGCACCACGGGAGGGACAGATAATTCACCCCTCCACTTT | CASTTGGTDNSPLHF | TRBV3-1/TRBV3-2 | - | TRBD1 | TRBJ1-6
TGTGCCACCGCATGGGGGCGACAGGGGGCGCATGAGCAGTTCTTC | CATAWGRQGAHEQFF | TRBV2 | - | TRBD1 | TRBJ2-1
TGTGCCTGGAGTTCCTCCACAGATACGCAGTATTTT | CAWSSSTDTQYF | TRBV30 | - | - | TRBJ2-3
TGCGCCAGCAGCGGAGCCCGGACACCAACGAACACTGAAGCTTTCTTT | CASSGARTPTNTEAFF | TRBV5-1 | - | - | TRBJ1-1
TGTGCCAGCAGCTTGGACTTCCCTTCTTCCGATACGCAGTATTTT | CASSLDFPSSDTQYF | TRBV5-5 | - | - | TRBJ2-3
TGCGCCAGCAGCCAAGTTCTAGCGGGGGTTAGCTCCTACAATGAGCAGTTCTTC | CASSQVLAGVSSYNEQFF | TRBV4-1 | - | TRBD2 | TRBJ2-1
TGTGCCAGCAGTCGCCGTACTGGAGAGACCCAGTACTTC | CASSRRTGETQYF | TRBV25-1 | few | - | TRBJ2-5
TGTGCCTGGAGGGCTAGCGGCACCTACGAGCAGTACTTC | CAWRASGTYEQYF | TRBV30 | - | TRBD2 | TRBJ2-7
TGTGCCAGCAGCTCCCTCACCGGGGAGCTGTTTTTT | CASSSLTGELFF | TRBV5-6 | once | - | TRBJ2-2
TGTGCCAGCAAGACAGCCATGAACACTGAAGCTTTCTTT | CASKTAMNTEAFF | TRBV12-3/TRBV12-4 | - | - | TRBJ1-1
TGCGCCAGCAGGCCATTTATAGCGGGAGGGGGCTACGAGCAGTACTTC | CASRPFIAGGGYEQYF | TRBV5-1 | - | TRBD2 | TRBJ2-7
TGTGCCAGCAAAGTGTCAGGGAACGAGATGAACACTGAAGCTTTCTTT | CASKVSGNEMNTEAFF | TRBV6-4 | - | - | TRBJ1-1
TGTGCCAGCAGTCCAGGGGCTTCTGGAAACACCATATATTTT | CASSPGASGNTIYF | TRBV6-5 | - | - | TRBJ1-3
TGTGCCAGCAGCCCCCGTGCGGGGACCTACGAGCAGTACTTC | CASSPRAGTYEQYF | TRBV14 | once | - | TRBJ2-7
TGTGCCAGCAGCTTAGAATCCTACACTGAAGCTTTCTTT | CASSLESYTEAFF | TRBV7-6 | - | - | TRBJ1-1
TGCAGCGTTGAACCCCAATCCGGGGGGACTTGGAACACTGAAGCTTTCTTT | CSVEPQSGGTWNTEAFF | TRBV29-1 | few | - | TRBJ1-1
TGTGCCAGCTCCCGGGAAGGTAGCACAGATACGCAGTATTTT | CASSREGSTDTQYF | TRBV18 | - | - | TRBJ2-3